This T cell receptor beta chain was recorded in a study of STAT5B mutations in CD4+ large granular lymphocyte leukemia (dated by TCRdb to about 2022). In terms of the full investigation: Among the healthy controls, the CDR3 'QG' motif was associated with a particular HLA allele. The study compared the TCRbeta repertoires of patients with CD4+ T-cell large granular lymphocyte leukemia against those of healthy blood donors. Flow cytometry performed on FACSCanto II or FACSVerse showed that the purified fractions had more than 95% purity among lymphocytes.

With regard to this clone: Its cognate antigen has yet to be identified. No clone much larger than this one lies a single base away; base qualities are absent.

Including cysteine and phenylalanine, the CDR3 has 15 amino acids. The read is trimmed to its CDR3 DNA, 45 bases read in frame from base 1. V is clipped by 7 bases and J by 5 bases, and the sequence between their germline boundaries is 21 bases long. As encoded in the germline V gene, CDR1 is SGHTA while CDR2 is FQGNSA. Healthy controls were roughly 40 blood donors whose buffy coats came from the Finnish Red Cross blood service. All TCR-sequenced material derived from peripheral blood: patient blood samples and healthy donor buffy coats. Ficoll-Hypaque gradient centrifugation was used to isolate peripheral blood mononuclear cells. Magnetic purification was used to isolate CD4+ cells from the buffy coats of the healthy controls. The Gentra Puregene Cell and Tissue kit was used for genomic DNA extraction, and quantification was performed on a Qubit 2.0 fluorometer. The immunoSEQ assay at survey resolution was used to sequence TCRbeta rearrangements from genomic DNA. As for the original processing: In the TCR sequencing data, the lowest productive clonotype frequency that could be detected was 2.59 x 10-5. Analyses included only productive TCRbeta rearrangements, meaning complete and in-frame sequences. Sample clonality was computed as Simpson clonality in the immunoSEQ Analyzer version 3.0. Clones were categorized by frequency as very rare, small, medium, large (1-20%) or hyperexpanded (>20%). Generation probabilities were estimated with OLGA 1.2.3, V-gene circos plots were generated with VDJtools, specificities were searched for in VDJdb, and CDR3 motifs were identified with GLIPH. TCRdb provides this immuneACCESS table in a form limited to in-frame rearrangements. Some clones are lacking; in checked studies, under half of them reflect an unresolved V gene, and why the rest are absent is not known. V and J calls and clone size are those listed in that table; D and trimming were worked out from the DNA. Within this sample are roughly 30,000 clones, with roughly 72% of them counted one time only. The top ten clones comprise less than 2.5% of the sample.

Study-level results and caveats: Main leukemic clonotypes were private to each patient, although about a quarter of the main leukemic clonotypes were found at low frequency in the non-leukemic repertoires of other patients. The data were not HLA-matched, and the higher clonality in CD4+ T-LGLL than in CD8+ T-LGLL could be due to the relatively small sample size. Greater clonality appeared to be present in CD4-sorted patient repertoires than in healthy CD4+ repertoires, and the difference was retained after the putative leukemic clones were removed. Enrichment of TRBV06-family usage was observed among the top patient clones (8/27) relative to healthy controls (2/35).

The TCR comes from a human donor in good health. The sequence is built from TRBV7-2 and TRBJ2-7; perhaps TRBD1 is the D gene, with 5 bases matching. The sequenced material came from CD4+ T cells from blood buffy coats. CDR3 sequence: CASTSQGGRNDEQYF. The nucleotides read TGTGCCAGCACGAGCCAGGGCGGTAGGAATGACGAGCAGTACTTC.